A single sample gave rise to the 15 T cell receptor beta chains below, sequenced in a study of identical twins. One entry per CDR3 protein results from TCRdb running MiXCR on the 5' RACE reads. The sample contains fewer than 250,000 distinct CDR3 sequences, approximately 7.9% of which appear only once. These data were also reused for a study on yellow fever vaccine responses in identical twins.

Input material: CD8+ T cells sorted from blood. These receptors came from a woman aged 18-29 years in good health.

This clonotype showed up many times. The junction does not match germline at one end; this may be a read error. The chain links TRBV7-9 to TRBJ2-3; unclear D gene. Germline loops: CDR1 SEHNR, CDR2 FQNEAQ (reference sequence). This CDR3 has 11 residues. CDR3 DNA: TGTGCCAGCAGCTTAGTTGGTAGCTGCGATTTT. The encoded protein is CASSLVGSCDF.

The V and J genes are TRBV7-9 and TRBJ2-5; the D gene could be TRBD1 or TRBD2 (5 bases each). V was clipped by 5 bases and J by 2 bases, with 15 bases between them. CDR1 is SEHNR and CDR2 is FQNEAQ in the germline V gene (reference sequence). The CDR3 is 15 residues long. CDR3 DNA sequence: TGTGCCAGCAGCGCCCCGGACGGGGCTCAAGAGACCCAGTACTTC. Its translation is CASSAPDGAQETQYF.

This clonotype was detected ten times or more. The chain uses TRBV12-3 or TRBV12-4 and TRBJ2-1; the match to TRBD2 covers 7 bases. V trimming: 7 bases; J trimming: 5 bases; junction bases outside the gene matches: 5. This CDR3 is built from 13 residues. The CDR3 reads CASKTSWDNEQFF. The CDR3 DNA reads as TGTGCCAGCAAGACTAGCTGGGACAATGAGCAGTTCTTC.

This clonotype showed up many times. The chain carries TRBV29-1 and TRBJ1-4; a possible D gene is TRBD1 (6 bases). The CDR3 length is 15 residues. Germline assignment: CDR1 SQVTM and CDR2 ANQGSEA. V gave up 6 bases and J gave up 0 bases, with 14 bases separating them. The CDR3 sequence: CSVAKDSATNEKLFF. CDR3 bases: TGCAGCGTGGCGAAGGACAGTGCAACTAATGAAAAACTGTTTTTT.

Here the CDR3 reads CASSQDPTGTNYGYTF. The CDR3 DNA reads as TGTGCCAGCAGCCAAGACCCGACAGGGACCAACTATGGCTACACCTTC. The genes are TRBV4-2 and TRBJ1-2; 7 bases match TRBD1. V was pared by 0 bases and J by 2 bases, with 6 bases of the junction left unmatched. This CDR3 is built from 16 residues. Germline V gene data show CDR1 as LGHNA and CDR2 as YNFKEQ.

In this sample, this clonotype turned up many times. This chain uses TRBV3-1 with TRBJ2-1; no definite D call. CDR3 length: 17 residues. V was shortened by 0 bases and J by 9 bases, with 21 bases between the two germline ends. The germline CDR1 and CDR2 sequences are LGHDT and YNNKEL (reference sequence). The CDR3 here is CASSQDQRRPTTSEQFF. DNA of the CDR3: TGTGCCAGCAGCCAAGATCAGAGGCGACCTACCACCAGTGAGCAGTTCTTC.

This clonotype was recorded at least ten times. CDR3 protein: CSAPGTVNTEAFF. In DNA, the CDR3 is TGCAGTGCCCCCGGGACGGTGAACACTGAAGCTTTCTTT. The J gene is TRBJ1-1, the V gene TRBV20-1, with a weak D call TRBD1 (5 bases). The germline V and J ends were trimmed by 6 bases and 0 bases, with 11 bases remaining between them. The germline gives CDR1 DFQATT, CDR2 SNEGSKA (reference sequence). This CDR3 region has 13 residues.

This chain joins TRBV20-1 and TRBJ2-3; the match to TRBD2 covers 9 bases. V lost 0 bases and J lost 4; bases outside the gene matches: 8. Germline V gene lookup returns CDR1 DFQATT and CDR2 SNEGSKA (reference sequence). The CDR3 loop spans 16 amino acids. CDR3 in DNA: TGCAGTGCTAGAGATCGGGGACTAGCTAAGCCAGATACGCAGTATTTT. Its protein product is CSARDRGLAKPDTQYF.

There are many counts of this clonotype. The rearrangement links TRBV28 to TRBJ2-5; D may be TRBD1 or TRBD2 (5 bases each). The CDR3 spans 12 residues. V was trimmed by 4 bases and J by 7 bases, leaving 10 bases between them. CDR1 MDHEN and CDR2 SYDVKM come from the germline V gene. In DNA, the CDR3 is TGTGCCAGCAGTTCAGGGAGTTGGACCCAGTACTTC. Translation: CASSSGSWTQYF. Complete variable domain (other parts from reference TRBV28 and TRBJ2-5): DVKVTQSSRYLVKRTGEKVFLECVQDMDHENMFWYRQDPGLGLRLIYFSYDVKMKEKGDIPEGYSVSREKKERFSLILESASTNQTSMYLCASSSGSWTQYFGPGTRLLVL.

This clonotype was seen more than once but under ten times. This rearrangement joins TRBV5-6 to TRBJ2-2; D is perhaps TRBD2 (5 bases). V was pared by 6 bases and J by 5 bases, with 23 bases between. From germline, CDR1 is SGHDT and CDR2 YYEEEE. The CDR3 covers 17 residues. For the CDR3, the DNA is TGTGCCAGCACTCTGTGGCGGGTGGAGGAAGTTACCGGGGAGCTGTTTTTT. Translating it yields CASTLWRVEEVTGELFF.

J is TRBJ1-1 and V is TRBV6-4, with D uncertain. The CDR3 length is 13 residues. CDR1 is MRHNA and CDR2 is SNTAGT in the germline V gene. Trimming shortened V by 2 bases and J by 7 bases, and 11 bases separated the two germline ends. The CDR3 protein is CASSDGERSEAFF. The DNA for the CDR3 is TGTGCCAGCAGTGACGGGGAGAGGAGTGAAGCTTTCTTT.

This clonotype was seen repeatedly, ten times or more. J is TRBJ2-7 and V is TRBV7-9, with 12 bases fitting TRBD1. The germline V gene has CDR1 SEHNR and CDR2 FQNEAQ (reference sequence). The CDR3 runs to 15 residues. The junction had 10 bases not matched to a gene; V was cut back by 7 bases and J by 6 bases. CDR3: CASTSTGTGGREQYF. In nucleotides, the CDR3 is TGTGCCAGCACCTCAACCGGGACAGGGGGCCGCGAGCAGTACTTC.

This clonotype appeared a few times. The chain uses TRBV7-6 and TRBJ2-1, with 9 bases aligning to TRBD2. Germline CDR1 is SGHVS and CDR2 is FNYEAQ. This CDR3 comprises 17 residues. The J segment lost 0 bases and the V segment lost 4 bases, leaving 7 bases of the junction unmatched. The CDR3 DNA reads as TGTGCCAGCAGCTCTGACATTAGCGGGAGCTCCTACAATGAGCAGTTCTTC. Its protein product is CASSSDISGSSYNEQFF.

About this clonotype itself: One end of the junction fails to match germline, which may point to a read error. The gene calls are TRBV4-1 and TRBJ2-2; a weak D match, TRBD1 (6 bases). This CDR3 comprises 14 residues. The germline V gene encodes CDR1 MGHRA and CDR2 YSYEKL. Here the CDR3 DNA reads TGCGCCAGCAGCCGCACGGACAGAACCGGGGAGATGTTTTTT. This encodes CASSRTDRTGEMFF.

This clonotype was seen more than once but under ten times. The chain uses TRBV2 and TRBJ2-7, with D perhaps assigned TRBD1 or TRBD2 (6 bases each). The CDR3 consists of 12 residues. Deletions cut 10 bases from V and 6 bases from J, with 16 bases between. Germline V gene data show CDR1 as SNHLY and CDR2 as FYNNEI. The CDR3: CATLGGGGEQYV. The CDR3 nucleotides read TGTGCCACGCTGGGTGGAGGGGGCGAGCAGTACGTC.